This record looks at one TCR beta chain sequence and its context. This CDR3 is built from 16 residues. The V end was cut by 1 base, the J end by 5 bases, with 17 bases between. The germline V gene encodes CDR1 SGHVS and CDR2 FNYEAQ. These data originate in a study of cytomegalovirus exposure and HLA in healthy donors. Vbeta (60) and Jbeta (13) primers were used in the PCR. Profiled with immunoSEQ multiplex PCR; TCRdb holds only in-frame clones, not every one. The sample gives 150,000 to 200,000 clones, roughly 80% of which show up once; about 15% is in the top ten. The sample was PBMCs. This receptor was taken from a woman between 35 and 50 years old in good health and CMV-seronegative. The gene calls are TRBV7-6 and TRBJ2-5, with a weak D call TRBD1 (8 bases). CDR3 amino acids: CASSLGTRQGWETQYF. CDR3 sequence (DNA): TGTGCCAGCAGCTTAGGGACTAGACAGGGGTGGGAGACCCAGTACTTC.